Listed here is a single TCR beta chain. Its antigen is unknown. These data are taken from a study of immune evolution from preneoplasia to lung adenocarcinoma. Two lung cancer pathologists independently confirmed each histologic diagnosis. Per germline, CDR1 MNHNS and CDR2 SASEGT. This CDR3 has 13 residues. V was shortened by 4 bases and J by 3 bases, with 10 bases between the two germline ends. Clones were sequenced by immunoSEQ multiplex PCR, and TCRdb holds only the in-frame ones, with some missing. Among about 4,600 clones listed, 60% to 85% were seen once. Study-wide points: Normal lung had the highest top T cell clone frequencies. Clonality was highest in normal lung, lower in later-stage lesions apparently.

What was sequenced was FFPE minimally invasive lung adenocarcinoma tissue. V gene TRBV6-1 combines with J gene TRBJ2-7; D is possibly TRBD1 (6 bases). The sequence derives from a person aged 55-80 years with lung adenocarcinoma. The CDR3 region has the DNA TGTGCCAGCAGTGTCGGACAGCACTACGAGCAGTACTTC. Protein: CASSVGQHYEQYF.